The 3 T cell receptor beta chains given below trace back to one sample, sequenced in a study of blood T cell repertoires in COVID-19. Sequencing used immunoSEQ multiplex PCR; TCRdb keeps in-frame clones, though not all of them. Among approximately 350,000 clones listed, about four fifths were seen once. What was sequenced was peripheral blood. The source is a man aged 25 to 45 with active or convalescent COVID-19.

V is TRBV19 and J is TRBJ2-1; 7 bases fit TRBD2. CDR3 length equals 16 residues. Germline V gene lookup returns CDR1 LNHDA and CDR2 SQIVND (reference sequence). With V trimmed by 0 bases and J by 4 bases, 6 bases remained unmatched. DNA of the CDR3: TGTGCCAGTAGTATAGAAGATGGCGGGGGTTACAATGAGCAGTTCTTC. This translates into CASSIEDGGGYNEQFF. Supplemented by reference TRBV19 and TRBJ2-1, the full variable domain reads DGGITQSPKYLFRKEGQNVTLSCEQNLNHDAMYWYRQDPGQGLRLIYYSQIVNDFQKGDIAEGYSVSREKKESFPLTVTSAQKNPTAFYLCASSIEDGGGYNEQFFGPGTRLTVL.

The chain recombines TRBV19 with TRBJ2-3, with D possibly TRBD1 on 6 matching bases. Germline-derived CDR1 and CDR2 are LNHDA and SQIVND (reference sequence). The CDR3 runs to 15 residues. With 2 bases removed from V and 2 bases from J, the gap between germline ends came to 11 bases. For the CDR3, the DNA is TGTGCCAGTAGTATACGGACAGATATCACAGATACGCAGTATTTT. Amino acids: CASSIRTDITDTQYF.

The chain joins TRBV5-1 to TRBJ1-1; TRBD1 agrees at 11 bases. CDR1 and CDR2 from the germline V gene are SGHRS and YFSETQ. This CDR3 is 18 amino acids long. The V segment lost 2 bases and the J segment 3 bases; nucleotides outside the gene matches: 12. This chain's CDR3 is CASSFRWGQGEGYTEAFF. The CDR3 coding sequence is TGCGCCAGCAGCTTTCGATGGGGACAGGGGGAAGGGTACACTGAAGCTTTCTTT.